A selection of T cell receptor beta chains follows, all from one sample in a study of blood T cell repertoires in COVID-19. Clones were sequenced by immunoSEQ multiplex PCR, and TCRdb holds only the in-frame ones, with some missing. The sample has tens of thousands of clones, roughly 74% seen once. Input material: peripheral blood. The origin of the receptors is a man in his 70s with COVID-19, enrolled during active disease. Both conserved end residues are part of each CDR3. D genes are given only for firm matches. Clone size appears in some rows only: once, few, many, or a class for an expanded clone.

>TRBV9|-|-|TRBJ1-3|14
TGTGCCAGCAGCGTCGGGGGGCCTGGAAACACCATATATTTT
CASSVGGPGNTIYF
>TRBV7-2|-|-|TRBJ2-7|13
TGTGCCAGCAGCTTAGCGGTCGGCTACGAGCAGTACTTC
CASSLAVGYEQYF
>TRBV12-3/TRBV12-4|-|-|TRBJ2-7|13
TGTGCCAGCAGTTCCGGGATCTCCTACGAGCAGTACTTC
CASSSGISYEQYF
>TRBV7-8|-|-|TRBJ1-3|14
TGTGCCAGCAGCACCGGGACTGTGGCAAACACCATATATTTT
CASSTGTVANTIYF
>TRBV3-1/TRBV3-2|-|-|TRBJ1-5|15
TGTGCCAGCAGCCAACAGGGGATGGTGCAACAGCCCCAGCATTTT
CASSQQGMVQQPQHF
>TRBV9|-|-|TRBJ1-6|14
TGTGCCAGCAGCGCCGACCCTCAGGATTCACCCCTCCACTTT
CASSADPQDSPLHF
>TRBV7-9|-|-|TRBJ2-3|11
TGTGCCAGCAGCCTAACAGATACGCAGTATTTT
CASSLTDTQYF
>TRBV7-9|-|-|TRBJ2-1|15
TGTGCCAGCAGCCCTGGACAGACCTACTACAATGAGCAGTTCTTC
CASSPGQTYYNEQFF
>TRBV24-1|-|TRBD2|TRBJ2-3|14
TGTGCCACCGGCACTAGCGTTAGCACAGATACGCAGTATTTT
CATGTSVSTDTQYF
>TRBV11-2|-|-|TRBJ1-2|17
TGTGCCAGCAGCCCCAGTGAGGGGGGGAAGGAAGACTATGGCTACACCTTC
CASSPSEGGKEDYGYTF
>TRBV19|-|-|TRBJ2-7|16
TGTGCCAGTAGTAGGGCAGGGGGGTCGTCGAGGGACGAGCAGTACTTC
CASSRAGGSSRDEQYF
>TRBV4-3|-|-|TRBJ2-3|13
TGCGCCAGCAGTCCAGGGAGCACAGATACGCAGTATTTT
CASSPGSTDTQYF
>TRBV3-1/TRBV3-2|-|-|TRBJ2-5|17
TGTGCCAGCAGCCAACTTTCTGGGGCGCAGGGCCAAGAGACCCAGTACTTC
CASSQLSGAQGQETQYF
>TRBV6-5|once|TRBD1|TRBJ2-2|15
TGTGCCAGCAGCACCGGGACAGGGGGCACCGGGGAGCTGTTTTTT
CASSTGTGGTGELFF
>TRBV6-5|-|TRBD1|TRBJ1-5|13
TGTGCCGGCGGGACAGGGTCGAATCAGCCCCAGCATTTT
CAGGTGSNQPQHF
>TRBV28|-|-|TRBJ2-7|12
TGTGCCAGCAGTTTCGGATACAGCGAGCAGTACTTC
CASSFGYSEQYF
>TRBV20-1|-|TRBD2|TRBJ2-5|14
TGCAGTGCTAGTATAGCGGGGGGGCAAGAGACCCAGTACTTC
CSASIAGGQETQYF
>TRBV28|-|-|TRBJ1-2|15
TGTGCCAGCAGTTTACAGGTCAGGGGTGGCTATGGCTACACCTTC
CASSLQVRGGYGYTF
>TRBV9|-|-|TRBJ2-7|15
TGTGCCAGCAGCGTAGGCGGGGGCCTCTTCTACGAGCAGTACTTC
CASSVGGGLFYEQYF
>TRBV5-1|-|-|TRBJ2-5|13
TGCGCCAGCAGCACCTACACCTCCGGGTCCCAGTACTTC
CASSTYTSGSQYF
>TRBV14|-|-|TRBJ1-3|15
TGTGCCAGCAGCCAACTGGGCTTCTCTGGAAACACCATATATTTT
CASSQLGFSGNTIYF
>TRBV2|-|-|TRBJ2-5|14
TGTGCCAGCAGTGAAGGACTTAAACAAGAGACCCAGTACTTC
CASSEGLKQETQYF
>TRBV18|-|TRBD1|TRBJ2-7|14
TGTGCCAGCTCAGACGATACAGGGGCCCACGAGCAGTACTTC
CASSDDTGAHEQYF
>TRBV3-1/TRBV3-2|-|-|TRBJ1-1|13
TGTGCCAGCAGCCAATTAATGAACACTGAAGCTTTCTTT
CASSQLMNTEAFF
>TRBV6-2/TRBV6-3|few|-|TRBJ1-5|14
TGTGCCAGCAGTCGCGTTATTAGCAATCAGCCCCAGCATTTT
CASSRVISNQPQHF
>TRBV6-6|-|TRBD2|TRBJ2-3|16
TGTGCCAGCAGCCGGACTAGCGGGGGCAGCACAGATACGCAGTATTTT
CASSRTSGGSTDTQYF
>TRBV27|few|TRBD2|TRBJ2-5|14
TGTGCCAGCAGGTTGACTAGCGGGAAAGAGACCCAGTACTTC
CASRLTSGKETQYF